This paragraph covers one T cell receptor (beta chain) sequence. The same CDR3 can be traced to other DNA sequences in this sample. The V gene end was trimmed by 4 bases and the J gene end by 5 bases; junction bases not matched to a gene: 0. Germline CDR1 reads ENHRY; CDR2 reads SYGVKD. This CDR3 region has 14 residues. Vbeta (60) and Jbeta (13) primers were used in the PCR. Data came from immunoSEQ multiplex PCR; TCRdb stores just in-frame clones and leaves some out. The sample yields 150,000 to 200,000 clones, roughly 87% seen once. The sample belongs to a study of cytomegalovirus exposure and HLA in healthy donors.

V and J are TRBV10-3 and TRBJ2-1; 12 bases match TRBD2. Source material: PBMCs. This TCR derives from a man aged 50-60 years in good health and CMV-seropositive. Here the CDR3 DNA reads TGTGCCATCAGTGGGACTAGCGGGAACAATGAGCAGTTCTTC. Protein: CAISGTSGNNEQFF.